The rows below give T cell receptor beta chains drawn from one sample of a study of T cell repertoires in cytomegalovirus infection. Each CDR3 protein is one row after TCRdb ran MiXCR on the reads. The sample has some 300,000 distinct CDR3 sequences; about a sixth are singletons. Specimen: PBMCs. These receptors were taken from a human donor in good health (CMV status not recorded). Some clones in this sample may be carry-over from other donors' samples. Each CDR3 is given with its conserved first and last residue. The D gene is left open where the match is weak.

TRBJ1-1 TRBV7-2 TRBD1 CASGQGANTEAFF
TRBJ1-5 TRBV5-6 . CASSLAVGRTSNQPQHF
TRBJ2-3 TRBV6-5 . CASRRDSSTDTQYF
TRBJ2-1 TRBV29-1 . CSVAEGDYNEQFF
TRBJ2-2 TRBV19 . CASRRQPALNTGELFF
TRBJ2-7 TRBV7-6 . CASSLGAKQGSPYEQYF
TRBJ2-1 TRBV7-2 . CASSPGTAYNEQFF
TRBJ2-6 TRBV3-1 . CASSPYRGGVSGANVLTF
TRBJ1-4 TRBV11-2 TRBD1 CASSLRTGDGRLFF
TRBJ2-1 TRBV20-1 . CSAEGGGSYNEQFF
TRBJ1-6 TRBV10-3 . CAISEVGDGASPLHF
TRBJ2-5 TRBV20-1 . CSARDLRRPEQETQYF
TRBJ1-6 TRBV7-2 TRBD1 CASSEDRAYSPLHF
TRBJ1-1 TRBV6-5 . CASSYSGQAFF
TRBJ2-3 TRBV28 TRBD1 CASRVPGGQGPDTQYF
TRBJ1-6 TRBV6-1 . CASSSRTNNSPLHF
TRBJ2-7 TRBV5-4 TRBD1 CASSRSGTGYSYEQYF
TRBJ2-1 TRBV10-3 TRBD2 CAILAGGGNEQFF
TRBJ2-7 TRBV7-2 TRBD2 CASSFLGLAGAGEQYF
TRBJ2-7 TRBV11-2 TRBD2 CASSLVSGGTTSYEQYF
TRBJ2-1 TRBV28 . CASSLFSGAYNEQFF
TRBJ1-1 TRBV7-3 . CASSLGSVGASAEAFF
TRBJ2-7 TRBV6-5 . CASSYGPQSSYEQYF
TRBJ1-2 TRBV7-2 TRBD1 CASSLAARGQGVGGYTF
TRBJ2-3 TRBV27 TRBD2 CASSMGLGGTHTDTQYF
TRBJ2-7 TRBV7-2 . CASSPIGGGRAEQYF
TRBJ1-5 TRBV2 . CASSESRALGPQHF
TRBJ2-2 TRBV5-1 TRBD2 CASSFGGETGELFF
TRBJ1-5 TRBV7-2 . CASSVQGRPQHF
TRBJ1-1 TRBV7-6 TRBD1 CASSLAADRVNTEAFF
TRBJ2-5 TRBV20-1 TRBD2 CSARDGLAGGFSQYF
TRBJ2-7 TRBV20-1 TRBD1 CSGDRGTGEQYF
TRBJ2-4 TRBV28 . CASSPGGAAKNIQYF
TRBJ2-5 TRBV20-1 TRBD2 CSARDRPSGKETQYF
TRBJ2-5 TRBV7-2 TRBD2 CASSPPPGLAKETQYF
TRBJ2-1 TRBV6-1 TRBD2 CASSTPRGRGGNEQFF
TRBJ2-1 TRBV4-1 TRBD2 CASSQAPGLRGVGEQFF
TRBJ2-1 TRBV10-3 . CAISAVGGTGSYNEQFF
TRBJ2-2 TRBV28 . CASSRPNTGELFF
TRBJ2-5 TRBV7-4 . CASSLDRKTQYF
TRBJ2-2 TRBV27 TRBD1 CASSTRQGVGELFF
TRBJ1-5 TRBV7-8 . CASAKPGGGQPQHF